A selection of T cell receptor beta chains follows, all from one sample in a study of shared clonotypes between healthy human individuals. The assay was immunoSEQ multiplex PCR, and TCRdb's table has in-frame clones only and misses some. This table has hundreds of thousands of clones, approximately 74% appearing once. Material: memory CD4+ T cells sorted from blood. These receptors all come from a woman aged 25 to 45 in good health. Both conserved end residues are trimmed from each CDR3.

V gene,CDR3 protein
TRBV5-1,ASSLQTSGAYEQY
TRBV4-1,ASSQRNLNTEAF
TRBV27,ASSLRLAGVGSDTQY
TRBV19,ASSAGTGVNTEAF
TRBV5-1,ASSLYRPALGSYEQY
TRBV21-1,ASPHWGTNEKLF
TRBV6-6,ASRVPSKKNTGELF
TRBV5-1,ASSSDPQGNEQF
TRBV7-9,ASTPNRDTIYGYT
TRBV6-5,ASSYSHRGRNEQY
TRBV29-1,SVEKASYEQY
TRBV28,ATWASSSYNEQF
TRBV28,ASSLNAPGYEQY
TRBV15,ATSSGTRKYEQY
TRBV2,ASSDERYWSGGNTEAF
TRBV9,ASSVALADTYEQY
TRBV30,AWSMGYEQY
TRBV4-2,ASSQILAGANTGELF
TRBV5-1,ASSSGRTATNEKLF
TRBV10-3,AIRVGSEGPQH
TRBV30,AWWDRGYEQY
TRBV10-3,ASSYSRDPPYEQY
TRBV5-4,ASSWEGLAGGTGELF
TRBV7-5,ASSFTGAHEQY
TRBV9,ASSAVKFEMEQGVSYGYT
TRBV10-2,ASRSGGLNEQY
TRBV5-1,ASSPTGGANQPQH
TRBV18,ASSPPGRGQNEQF
TRBV30,AWSVGYGKHNEQF
TRBV6-5,ASSYSQGLAQH
TRBV4-1,ASSRKGGEGYEQY
TRBV6-1,ASKVGAATEAF
TRBV28,ASSLWDRNSPLH
TRBV5-4,ASSLEGYEQY
TRBV19,ASKQGGMNTEAF
TRBV6-5,ATKTGIGDEQF
TRBV14,ASSLHAGTSA
TRBV28,ASRRGGGANTGELF
TRBV28,ASSDGTSGYYEQY
TRBV6-5,ASSWTGSTEAF
TRBV25-1,ASSDRTSFYNEQF
TRBV27,ASSPYRATGELF
TRBV27,ASSSRVGEQY
TRBV21-1,ASFPNGGRDEKLF
TRBV20-1,SAYEYEQY
TRBV29-1,SVEIRFSGDTQY